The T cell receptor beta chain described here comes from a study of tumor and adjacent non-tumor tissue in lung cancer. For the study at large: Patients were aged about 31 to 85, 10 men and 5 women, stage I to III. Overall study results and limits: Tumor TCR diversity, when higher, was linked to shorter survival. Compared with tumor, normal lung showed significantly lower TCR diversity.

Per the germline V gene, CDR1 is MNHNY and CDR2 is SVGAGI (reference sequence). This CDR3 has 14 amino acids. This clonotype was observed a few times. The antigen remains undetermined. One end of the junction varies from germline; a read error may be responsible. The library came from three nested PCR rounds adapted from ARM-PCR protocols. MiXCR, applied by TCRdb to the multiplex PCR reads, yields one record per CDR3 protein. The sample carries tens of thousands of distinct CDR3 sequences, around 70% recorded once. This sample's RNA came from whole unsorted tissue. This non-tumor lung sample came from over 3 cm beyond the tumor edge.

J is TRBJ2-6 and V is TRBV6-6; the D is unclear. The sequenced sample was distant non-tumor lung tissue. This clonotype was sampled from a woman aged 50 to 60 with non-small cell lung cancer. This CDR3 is CASNPPSEANVLTF. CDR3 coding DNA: TGTGCCAGCAACCCCCCGTCTGAGGCCAACGTCCTGACTTTC.